The 9 T cell receptor beta chains listed next were all sequenced from one sample in a study of blood T cell repertoires in COVID-19. TCRdb's table, derived via immunoSEQ multiplex PCR, lists solely in-frame clones and lacks some. The sample holds 300,000 or so clones, 89% seen once. Sequenced sample: peripheral blood. Receptor source: a man aged 18-30 years who had recovered from COVID-19.

This clone appeared a single time. This CDR3 reads CASSQGDSITDTQYF. CDR3 DNA sequence: TGTGCCAGCAGCCAAGGGGACTCAATCACAGATACGCAGTATTTT. The chain combines TRBV14 with TRBJ2-3, with D possibly TRBD2 on 6 matching bases. This CDR3 is built from 15 residues. Germline CDR1 SGHDN, CDR2 FVKESK. V shed 1 base and J shed 2 bases, with 10 bases lying between them.

The chain employs TRBV3-1 (or the pseudogene TRBV3-2) and TRBJ2-2; no definite D call. Germline loops: CDR1 LGHDT, CDR2 YNNKEL (reference sequence). V was cut by 5 bases and J by 4 bases, with 8 bases left in between. The length of the CDR3 is 13 residues. For the CDR3, the DNA is TGTGCCAGCAGCGCCCTCAGCACCGGGGAGCTGTTTTTT. Its protein is CASSALSTGELFF.

The J gene is TRBJ2-1, the V gene TRBV15, with 8 bases matching TRBD2. The CDR3 is made up of 17 amino acids. Germline values: CDR1 LNHNV, CDR2 YYDKDF (reference sequence). V was clipped by 0 bases and J by 3 bases; unmatched bases: 7. The CDR3: CATSRDLLAENYNEQFF. The CDR3 coding sequence is TGTGCCACCAGCAGAGACTTACTAGCGGAGAACTACAATGAGCAGTTCTTC.

The chain uses TRBV11-2 and TRBJ2-3; 11 bases map to TRBD2. The CDR3 covers 16 residues. Losses at the gene ends were 1 base for V and 2 bases for J; bases not matched to a gene: 2. Per germline, CDR1 SGHAT and CDR2 FQNNGV. DNA for the CDR3: TGTGCCAGCAGCTTAGGACTAGCGGGATTCACAGATACGCAGTATTTT. It yields the protein CASSLGLAGFTDTQYF.

The chain couples TRBV2 to TRBJ1-5; TRBD1 matches at 7 bases. With 1 base clipped from V and 3 bases from J, the junction kept 3 bases outside the gene matches. Germline-derived CDR1 and CDR2 are SNHLY and FYNNEI. CDR3 length equals 15 residues. CDR3 sequence reads: CASSEDGQDNQPQHF. The CDR3 region has the DNA TGTGCCAGCAGTGAAGATGGACAGGACAATCAGCCCCAGCATTTT.

The chain is built from TRBV9 and TRBJ2-1; TRBD1 might be the D (6 bases). Germline loops: CDR1 SGDLS, CDR2 YYNGEE. Trimming cost V 4 bases and J 9 bases, with 17 bases left between them. CDR3 length: 14 amino acids. The CDR3: CASSFTPGVSEQFF. Here the CDR3 DNA reads TGTGCCAGCAGCTTTACCCCAGGGGTAAGTGAGCAGTTCTTC. Variable domain in full (rest from reference TRBV9 and TRBJ2-1): DSGVTQTPKHLITATGQRVTLRCSPRSGDLSVYWYQQSLDQGLQFLIQYYNGEERAKGNILERFSAQQFPDLHSELNLSSLELGDSALYFCASSFTPGVSEQFFGPGTRLTVL.

This clone is a singleton in its sample. J is TRBJ1-1 and V is TRBV4-1, with 7 bases identical to TRBD1. The CDR3 has 15 amino acids. In germline, CDR1 is MGHRA, CDR2 YSYEKL. V gave up 5 bases and J gave up 1 base; unmatched junction bases: 7. The CDR3 nucleotides read TGCGCCAGCAGCTATACAGGGGCCGGGAACACTGAAGCTTTCTTT. Protein product: CASSYTGAGNTEAFF.

The chain employs TRBV6-5 and TRBJ1-6; 7 nucleotides line up with TRBD1. The length of the CDR3 is 14 residues. Looked up from germline, CDR1 is MNHEY and CDR2 is SVGAGI. J was trimmed by 10 bases and V by 3 bases; bases with no gene match: 6. Here the CDR3 DNA reads TGTGCCAGCAGTTATGCGACAGGGCAATCACCCCTCCACTTT. Protein: CASSYATGQSPLHF.

The chain employs TRBV9 and TRBJ1-4, with 9 positions matching TRBD1. V lost 4 bases to trimming and J lost 8 bases; unmatched junction nucleotides: 9. CDR3 length: 15 amino acids. Germline V gene lookup returns CDR1 SGDLS and CDR2 YYNGEE. CDR3 sequence (DNA): TGTGCCAGCAGCATAACCGGGACAGGGAAAGAAAAACTGTTTTTT. Its translation is CASSITGTGKEKLFF.